One T cell receptor (beta chain) is described in this entry. Its cognate antigen is unknown. This specimen comes from a study of identical twins. Germline V gives CDR1 DFQATT, CDR2 SNEGSKA (reference sequence). The CDR3 extends over 13 amino acids. Trimming pared 6 bases from V and 2 bases from J, leaving 13 bases between. Whole-study results and caveats: It was out-of-frame TCR alpha sharing in monozygotic twins that models underestimated.

TCRdb reprocessed the 5' RACE reads via MiXCR and lists one record per CDR3 protein. The sample has 1.5 million to 2 million distinct CDR3 sequences; 25% to 35% are singletons. V and J are TRBV20-1 and TRBJ1-2; D ambiguous. This receptor was taken from a newborn girl in good health. The material sequenced was cord blood. CDR3 sequence: CSASGIENYGYTF. DNA for the CDR3: TGCAGTGCCTCCGGGATAGAGAACTATGGCTACACCTTC.